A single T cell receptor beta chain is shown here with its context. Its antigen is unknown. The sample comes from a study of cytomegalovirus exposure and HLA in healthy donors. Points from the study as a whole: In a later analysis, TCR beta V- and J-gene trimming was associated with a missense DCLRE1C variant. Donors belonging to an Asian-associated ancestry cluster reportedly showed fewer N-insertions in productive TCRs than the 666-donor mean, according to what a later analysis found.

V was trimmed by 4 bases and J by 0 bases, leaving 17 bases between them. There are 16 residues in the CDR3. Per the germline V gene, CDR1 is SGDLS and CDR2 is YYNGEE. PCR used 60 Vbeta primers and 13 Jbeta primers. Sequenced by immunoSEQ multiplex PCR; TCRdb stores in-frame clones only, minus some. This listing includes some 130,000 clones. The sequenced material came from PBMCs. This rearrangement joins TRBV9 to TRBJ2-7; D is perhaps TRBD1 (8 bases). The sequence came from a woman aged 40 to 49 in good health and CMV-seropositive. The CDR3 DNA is TGTGCCAGCAGCCCAGGGGGCGGGAGAGGCTCCTACGAGCAGTACTTC. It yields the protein CASSPGGGRGSYEQYF.